Sequencing of this T cell receptor (beta chain) was carried out in a study of T cell responses to AZD1222 COVID-19 vaccine. Findings and caveats of the study: CD4 TCRs linked to vaccination spanned spike, dominating at 160-218 and 743-854.

Remarks on this clone: Antigen unknown.

Clones were read by immunoSEQ multiplex PCR, and TCRdb kept only the in-frame ones, dropping some. The table includes approximately 82,000 clones, 90% detected once. The sequence was collected from an adult in good health. The input for sequencing was peripheral blood, taken on day 0 of AZD1222 vaccination.

In DNA, the CDR3 is TGTGCCAGCAGCCAAGTCGCAGGGGCCGGTCAGCCCCAGCATTTT. Residues: CASSQVAGAGQPQHF. The chain is built from TRBV3-1 (or the pseudogene TRBV3-2) and TRBJ1-5; tentative D call: TRBD1 (6 bases). CDR3 size: 15 residues. The V end was cut by 1 base, the J end by 6 bases, with 13 bases between. CDR1 is LGHDT and CDR2 is YNNKEL in the germline V gene (reference sequence).